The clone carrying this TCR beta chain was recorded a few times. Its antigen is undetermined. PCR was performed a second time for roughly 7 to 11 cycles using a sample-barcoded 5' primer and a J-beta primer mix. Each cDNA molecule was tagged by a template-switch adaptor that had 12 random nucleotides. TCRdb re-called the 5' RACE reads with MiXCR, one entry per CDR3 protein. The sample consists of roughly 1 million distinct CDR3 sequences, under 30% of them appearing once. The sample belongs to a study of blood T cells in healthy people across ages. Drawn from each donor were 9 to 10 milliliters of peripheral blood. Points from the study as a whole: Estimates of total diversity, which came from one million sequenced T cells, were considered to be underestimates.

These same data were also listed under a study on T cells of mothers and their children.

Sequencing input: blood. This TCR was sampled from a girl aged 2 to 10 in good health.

CDR3: CASSLPRQGLFF. In nucleotides, the CDR3 is TGTGCCAGCAGTCTTCCCCGACAGGGACTGTTCTTC. The chain uses TRBV28 and TRBJ2-1, with a weak D call TRBD1 (7 bases). This CDR3 has 12 residues. Germline values: CDR1 MDHEN, CDR2 SYDVKM. The V end lost 5 bases, the J end lost 15 bases, and 17 bases lay between the germline ends.